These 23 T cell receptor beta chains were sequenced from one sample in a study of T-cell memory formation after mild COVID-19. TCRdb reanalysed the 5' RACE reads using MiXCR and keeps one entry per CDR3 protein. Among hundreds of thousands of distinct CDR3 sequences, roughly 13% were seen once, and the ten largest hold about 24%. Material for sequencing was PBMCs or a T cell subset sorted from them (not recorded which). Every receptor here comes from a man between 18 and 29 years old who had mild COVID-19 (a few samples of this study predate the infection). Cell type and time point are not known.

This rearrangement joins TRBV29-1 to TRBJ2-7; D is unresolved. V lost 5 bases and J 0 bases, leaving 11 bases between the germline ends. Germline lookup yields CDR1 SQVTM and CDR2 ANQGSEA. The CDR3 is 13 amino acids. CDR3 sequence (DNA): TGCAGCGTTCGACGGATTAGCTCCTACGAGCAGTACTTC. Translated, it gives CSVRRISSYEQYF.

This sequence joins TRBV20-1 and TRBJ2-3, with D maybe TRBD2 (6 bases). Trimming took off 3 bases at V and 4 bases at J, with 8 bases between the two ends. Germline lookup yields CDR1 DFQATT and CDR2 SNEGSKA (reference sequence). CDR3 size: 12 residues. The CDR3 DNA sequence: TGCAGTGCTAGGTGGGAGGCAGATACGCAGTATTTT. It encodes CSARWEADTQYF.

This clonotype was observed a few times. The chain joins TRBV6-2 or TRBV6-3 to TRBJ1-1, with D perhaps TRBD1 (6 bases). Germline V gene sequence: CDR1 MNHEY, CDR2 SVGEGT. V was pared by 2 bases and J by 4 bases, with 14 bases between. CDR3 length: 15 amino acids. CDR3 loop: CASSYPKTGPTEAFF. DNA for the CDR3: TGTGCCAGCAGTTACCCAAAGACAGGACCCACTGAAGCTTTCTTT.

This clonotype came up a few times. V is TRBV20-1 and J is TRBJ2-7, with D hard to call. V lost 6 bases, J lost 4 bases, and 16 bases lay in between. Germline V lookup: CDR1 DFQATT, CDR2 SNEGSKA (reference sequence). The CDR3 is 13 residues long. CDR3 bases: TGCAGTGCAAAGACGGGTTTCGGGTACGAGCAGTACTTC. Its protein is CSAKTGFGYEQYF.

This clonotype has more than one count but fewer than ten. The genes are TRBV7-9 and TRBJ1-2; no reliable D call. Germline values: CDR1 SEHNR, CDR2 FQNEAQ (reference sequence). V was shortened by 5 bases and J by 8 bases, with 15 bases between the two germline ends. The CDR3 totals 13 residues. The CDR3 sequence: CASSVSGLEGYTF. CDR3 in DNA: TGTGCCAGCAGCGTATCGGGCCTGGAGGGCTACACCTTC. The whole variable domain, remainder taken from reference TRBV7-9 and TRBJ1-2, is DTGVSQNPRHKITKRGQNVTFRCDPISEHNRLYWYRQTLGQGPEFLTYFQNEAQLEKSRLLSDRFSAERPKGSFSTLEIQRTEQGDSAMYLCASSVSGLEGYTFGSGTRLTVV.

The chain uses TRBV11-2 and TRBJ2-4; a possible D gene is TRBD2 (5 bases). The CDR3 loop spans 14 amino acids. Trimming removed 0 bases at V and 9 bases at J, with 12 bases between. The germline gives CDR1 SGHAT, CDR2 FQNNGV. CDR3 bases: TGTGCCAGCAGCTTAGATAGTGACGGGGTCATTCAGTACTTC. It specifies CASSLDSDGVIQYF.

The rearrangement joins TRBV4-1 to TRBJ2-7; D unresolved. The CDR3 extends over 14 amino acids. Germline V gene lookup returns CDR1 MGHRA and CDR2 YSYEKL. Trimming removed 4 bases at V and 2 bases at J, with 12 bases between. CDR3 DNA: TGCGCCAGCAGCCCGCACATGGAGACCTACGAGCAGTACTTC. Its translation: CASSPHMETYEQYF.

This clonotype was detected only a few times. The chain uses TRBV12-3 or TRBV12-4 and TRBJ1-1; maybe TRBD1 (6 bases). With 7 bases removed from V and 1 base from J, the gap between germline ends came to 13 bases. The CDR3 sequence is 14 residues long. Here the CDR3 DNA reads TGTGCCAGCACCCTAACCAGGGGGAACACTGAAGCTTTCTTT. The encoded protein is CASTLTRGNTEAFF.

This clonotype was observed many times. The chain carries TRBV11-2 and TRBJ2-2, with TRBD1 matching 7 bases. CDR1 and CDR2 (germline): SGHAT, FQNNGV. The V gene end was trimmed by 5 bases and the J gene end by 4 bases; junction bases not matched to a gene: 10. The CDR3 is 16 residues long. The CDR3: CASSPPGGRRTGELFF. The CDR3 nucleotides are TGTGCCAGCAGCCCTCCAGGGGGACGGCGCACCGGGGAGCTGTTTTTT.

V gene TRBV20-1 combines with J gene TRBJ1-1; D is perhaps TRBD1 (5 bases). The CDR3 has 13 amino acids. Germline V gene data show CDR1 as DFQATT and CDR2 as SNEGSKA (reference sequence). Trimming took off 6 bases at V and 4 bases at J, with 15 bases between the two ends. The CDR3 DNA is TGCAGTGCCCTGACCCGGGGGGGCACTGAAGCTTTCTTT. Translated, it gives CSALTRGGTEAFF.

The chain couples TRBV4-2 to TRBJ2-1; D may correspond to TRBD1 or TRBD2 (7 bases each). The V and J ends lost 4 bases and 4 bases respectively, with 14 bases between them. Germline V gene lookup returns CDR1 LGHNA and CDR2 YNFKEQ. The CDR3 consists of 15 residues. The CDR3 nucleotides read TGTGCCAGCAGCCCAGGGGGGGAGTATTACAATGAGCAGTTCTTC. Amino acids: CASSPGGEYYNEQFF.

The CDR3 sequence: CASSLVVTGTGELFF. CDR3 nucleotides: TGCGCCAGCAGCTTGGTCGTGACAGGGACCGGGGAGCTGTTTTTT. The rearrangement joins TRBV5-1 to TRBJ2-2; TRBD1 matches 7 bases. In germline, CDR1 is SGHRS, CDR2 YFSETQ. The trim removed 0 bases at V and 5 bases at J, leaving 4 bases unmatched. The CDR3 has 15 amino acids.

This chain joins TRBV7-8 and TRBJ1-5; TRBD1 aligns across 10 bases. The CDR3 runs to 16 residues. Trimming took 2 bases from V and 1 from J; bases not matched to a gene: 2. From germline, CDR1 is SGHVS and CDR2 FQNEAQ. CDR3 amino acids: CASSLRDRGSNQPQHF. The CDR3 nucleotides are TGTGCCAGCAGCTTACGGGACAGGGGAAGCAATCAGCCCCAGCATTTT.

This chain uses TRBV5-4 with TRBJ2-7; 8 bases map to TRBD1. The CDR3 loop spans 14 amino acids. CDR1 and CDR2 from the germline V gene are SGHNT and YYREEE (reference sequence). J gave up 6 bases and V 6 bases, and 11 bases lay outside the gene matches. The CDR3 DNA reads TGTGCCAGCACCCTGCAGGGGGCCCTCCCCGAGCAGTACTTC. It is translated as CASTLQGALPEQYF.

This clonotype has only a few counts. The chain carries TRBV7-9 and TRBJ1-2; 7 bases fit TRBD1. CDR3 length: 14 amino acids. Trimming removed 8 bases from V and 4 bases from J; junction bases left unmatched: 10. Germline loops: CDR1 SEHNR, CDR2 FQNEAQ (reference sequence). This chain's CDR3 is CASFQGGLGYGYTF. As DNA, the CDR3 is TGTGCCAGCTTCCAGGGGGGGCTTGGCTATGGCTACACCTTC.

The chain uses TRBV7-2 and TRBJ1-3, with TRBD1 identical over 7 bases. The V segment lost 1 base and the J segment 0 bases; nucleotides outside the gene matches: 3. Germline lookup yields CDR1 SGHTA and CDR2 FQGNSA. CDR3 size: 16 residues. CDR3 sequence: CASSLGRDSSGNTIYF. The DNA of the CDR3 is TGTGCCAGCAGCTTAGGTCGGGACAGCTCTGGAAACACCATATATTTT.

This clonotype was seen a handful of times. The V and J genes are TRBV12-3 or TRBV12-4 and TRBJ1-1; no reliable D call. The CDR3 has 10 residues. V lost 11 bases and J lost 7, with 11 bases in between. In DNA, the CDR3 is TGTGCCGGGAACGTAGGTGAAGCTTTCTTT. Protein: CAGNVGEAFF.

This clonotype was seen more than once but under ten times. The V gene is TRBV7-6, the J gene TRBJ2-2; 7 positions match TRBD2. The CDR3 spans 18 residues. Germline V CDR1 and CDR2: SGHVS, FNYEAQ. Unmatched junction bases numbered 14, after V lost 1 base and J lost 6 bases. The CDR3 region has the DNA TGTGCCAGCAGCTTAGTCCGCTTAGCGGGTCTGATACCCGGGGAGCTGTTTTTT. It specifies CASSLVRLAGLIPGELFF.

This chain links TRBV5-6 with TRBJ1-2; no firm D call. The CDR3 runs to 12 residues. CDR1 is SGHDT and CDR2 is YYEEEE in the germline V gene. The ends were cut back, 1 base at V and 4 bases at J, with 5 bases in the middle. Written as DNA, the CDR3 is TGTGCCAGCAGCTTGAATGCCTATGGCTACACCTTC. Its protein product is CASSLNAYGYTF.

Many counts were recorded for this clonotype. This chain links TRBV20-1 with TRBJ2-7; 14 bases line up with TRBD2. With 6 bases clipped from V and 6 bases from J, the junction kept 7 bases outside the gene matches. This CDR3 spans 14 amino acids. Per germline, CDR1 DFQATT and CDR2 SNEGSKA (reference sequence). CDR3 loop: CSATQGTSGGEQYV. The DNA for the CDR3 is TGCAGTGCCACCCAGGGGACTAGCGGGGGCGAGCAGTACGTC.

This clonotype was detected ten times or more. The chain's CDR3 is CASSQEGGGLPDTQYF. As DNA, the CDR3 is TGTGCCAGCAGCCAAGAGGGCGGGGGCCTTCCAGATACGCAGTATTTT. This chain joins TRBV4-2 and TRBJ2-3; tentative D call: TRBD2 (7 bases). CDR3 length: 16 amino acids. Germline values: CDR1 LGHNA, CDR2 YNFKEQ. With 0 bases removed from V and 4 bases from J, the gap between germline ends came to 14 bases.

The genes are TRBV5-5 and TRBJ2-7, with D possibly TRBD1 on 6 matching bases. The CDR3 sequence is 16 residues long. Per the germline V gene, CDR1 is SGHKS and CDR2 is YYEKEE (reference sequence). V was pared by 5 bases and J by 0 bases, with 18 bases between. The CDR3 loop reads CASRPRQDRSSYEQYV. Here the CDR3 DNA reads TGTGCCAGCAGACCAAGACAGGACCGAAGCTCCTACGAGCAGTACGTC.

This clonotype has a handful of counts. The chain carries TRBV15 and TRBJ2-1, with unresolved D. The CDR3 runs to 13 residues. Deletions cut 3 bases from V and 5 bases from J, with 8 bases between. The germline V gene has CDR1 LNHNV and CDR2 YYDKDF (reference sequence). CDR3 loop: CATSRLINNEQFF. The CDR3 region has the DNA TGTGCCACCAGCAGGCTGATTAACAATGAGCAGTTCTTC.